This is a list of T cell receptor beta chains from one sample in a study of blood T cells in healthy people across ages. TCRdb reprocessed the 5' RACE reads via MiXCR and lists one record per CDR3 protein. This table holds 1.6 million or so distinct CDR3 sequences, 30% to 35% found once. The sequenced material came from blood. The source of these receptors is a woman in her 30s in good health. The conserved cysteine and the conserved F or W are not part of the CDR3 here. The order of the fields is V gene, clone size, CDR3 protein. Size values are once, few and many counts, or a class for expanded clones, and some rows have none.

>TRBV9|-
ASSARTSGSSLF
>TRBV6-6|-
ASSYFTGTRGQETQY
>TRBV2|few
ASSAGLAGELF
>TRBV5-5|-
AGGQAADPVYYGYT
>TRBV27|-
ASSRYSQASYEQY
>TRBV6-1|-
ASGGFNEQY
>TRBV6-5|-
ASSCRRGVPYNEQF
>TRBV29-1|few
SVEMDRVGDTEAF
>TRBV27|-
ASSPRDGTHEQF
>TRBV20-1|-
SARDRDSYEKLF
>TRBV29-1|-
SVSWTGDTEAF
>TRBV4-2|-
ASSQELGGETQY
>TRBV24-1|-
ATSEFRESNSPLH
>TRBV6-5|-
ASSFQSGWETQY
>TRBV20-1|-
SARDLYEPQH
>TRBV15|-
ATSRGTAQETQY
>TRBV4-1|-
ASSQASSGSEQF
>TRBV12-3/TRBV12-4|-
ASSLGLRADTQY
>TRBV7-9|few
ASSLVLAGGQEQF
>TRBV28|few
ASSFGFSRGTTYEQY
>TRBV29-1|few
SVHSRSQSKTEAF
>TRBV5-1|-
ASSTGTPTFQETQY
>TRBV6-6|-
ASGLTGDQEKLF
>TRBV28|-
ASRSPLWSGANVLT
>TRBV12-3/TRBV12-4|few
ASSFRGVQETQY
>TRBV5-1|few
ASSLTRQVGANVLT
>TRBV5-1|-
ASSLAVDTSTDTQY
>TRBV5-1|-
ASSLEVRASGRYEQY
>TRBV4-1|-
ASRKLGQTTYGYT
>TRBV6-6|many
ASKDREPDTQY
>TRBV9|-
ASSETSGWGTDTQY